These 32 T cell receptor beta chains were sequenced from one sample in a study of CD8 T cells in Susac syndrome. Random hexamers were used to reverse transcribe an amount of about 0.45 to 1 ug RNA. TCRdb reanalysed the immunoSEQ multiplex PCR reads using MiXCR and keeps one entry per CDR3 protein. Of 140,000 or so distinct CDR3 sequences listed, approximately 95% are singletons. Source material: CD4+ T cells from PBMCs. The source is a human donor with multiple sclerosis.

The CDR3 is CASSHGALAEYEQYF. The CDR3, as DNA: TGTGCCAGCAGCCATGGGGCGCTAGCGGAATACGAGCAGTACTTC. The chain recombines TRBV9 with TRBJ2-7; TRBD2 matches at 7 bases. The CDR3 is 15 residues long. Germline values: CDR1 SGDLS, CDR2 YYNGEE. V lost 4 bases, J lost 4 bases, and 11 bases stayed unmatched.

The rearrangement links TRBV13 to TRBJ1-1, with D maybe TRBD1 (5 bases). Germline V gene lookup returns CDR1 PRHDT and CDR2 FYEKMQ (reference sequence). This CDR3 has 14 residues. Trimming stripped 3 bases from V and 6 bases from J, with 14 bases between. CDR3 sequence: CASSFWSGQAEAFF. CDR3 in DNA: TGTGCCAGCAGCTTTTGGTCAGGACAAGCTGAAGCTTTCTTT.

The chain recombines TRBV6-5 with TRBJ2-7, with D perhaps TRBD2 (5 bases). The CDR3 runs 15 residues. Per germline, CDR1 MNHEY and CDR2 SVGAGI. V lost 2 bases and J 2 bases, leaving 13 bases between the germline ends. The CDR3 loop reads CASSYGGLGTYEQYF. DNA for the CDR3: TGTGCCAGCAGTTACGGAGGCCTAGGGACCTACGAGCAGTACTTC.

V gene TRBV5-1 combines with J gene TRBJ2-5; TRBD2 agrees at 9 bases. V lost 1 base, J lost 2 bases, and 9 bases stayed unmatched. The CDR3 totals 17 residues. Germline V gives CDR1 SGHRS, CDR2 YFSETQ. Written as DNA, the CDR3 is TGCGCCAGCAGCTTGAGGGCTAGCGGGATAAATCAAGAGACCCAGTACTTC. This encodes CASSLRASGINQETQYF.

The V gene is TRBV20-1, the J gene TRBJ2-7, with D possibly matching TRBD2 (7 bases). CDR3 length: 13 residues. The V and J ends lost 4 bases and 3 bases respectively, with 13 bases between them. CDR1 is DFQATT, CDR2 SNEGSKA, per germline (reference sequence). The CDR3 is CSAMRGGHYEQYF. DNA of the CDR3: TGCAGTGCTATGAGGGGGGGCCACTACGAGCAGTACTTC.

This clonotype showed up just once. V gene TRBV14 combines with J gene TRBJ1-1; the match to TRBD1 covers 7 bases. The CDR3 runs 13 residues. The germline V gene has CDR1 SGHDN and CDR2 FVKESK. V dropped 1 base and J dropped 11; count of bases not matched to a gene: 7. Written as DNA, the CDR3 is TGTGCCAGCAGCCAAGTTCTCCAGGGGGGCGCTTTCTTT. Amino acid sequence: CASSQVLQGGAFF.

The chain is built from TRBV4-3 and TRBJ1-6; D is possibly TRBD1 (5 bases). Trimming took off 4 bases at V and 5 bases at J, with 12 bases between the two ends. Germline V gene lookup returns CDR1 LGHNA and CDR2 YSLEER. This CDR3 has 15 amino acids. CDR3: CASSRGTADNSPLHF. In DNA form, the CDR3 reads TGCGCCAGCAGCCGAGGGACCGCCGATAATTCACCCCTCCACTTT.

For the CDR3, the DNA is TGTGCCAGCAGCCACGACGGAGGGCAGGTCCGTCAATTCTTC. This gives the protein CASSHDGGQVRQFF. V is TRBV3-1 and J is TRBJ2-1; TRBD2 might be the D (6 bases). V dropped 3 bases and J dropped 16 bases, with 22 bases sitting between them. From germline, CDR1 is LGHDT and CDR2 YNNKEL (reference sequence). The CDR3 spans 14 residues.

The chain uses TRBV3-1 and TRBJ2-1, with D unresolved. The germline gives CDR1 LGHDT, CDR2 YNNKEL (reference sequence). There are 13 residues in the CDR3. Trimming took off 5 bases at V and 4 bases at J, with 9 bases between the two ends. The CDR3 DNA is TGTGCCAGCAGCTCACAAGGGTACAATGAGCAGTTCTTC. Amino acids: CASSSQGYNEQFF.

This chain connects TRBV9 to TRBJ2-1; D perhaps matches TRBD2 (6 bases). Trimming took 0 bases from V and 9 from J, leaving 16 bases between them. This CDR3 is 15 amino acids long. Per germline, CDR1 SGDLS and CDR2 YYNGEE. This CDR3 is CASSVGKFAGSEQFF. CDR3 nucleotides: TGTGCCAGCAGCGTAGGAAAGTTCGCGGGAAGTGAGCAGTTCTTC.

The gene calls are TRBV7-8 and TRBJ1-6, with D perhaps matching TRBD1 (6 bases). V was trimmed by 3 bases and J by 13 bases, leaving 16 bases between them. Germline V gene sequence: CDR1 SGHVS, CDR2 FQNEAQ. The CDR3 is 14 amino acids. CDR3 protein: CASSLNRAKDPLHF. The CDR3 DNA is TGTGCCAGCAGCTTGAACAGGGCTAAGGATCCCCTCCACTTT. Based on the CDR3 plus reference TRBV7-8 and TRBJ1-6, the full variable domain is GAGVSQSPRYKVAKRGQDVALRCDPISGHVSLFWYQQALGQGPEFLTYFQNEAQLDKSGLPSDRFFAERPEGSVSTLKIQRTQQEDSAVYLCASSLNRAKDPLHFGNGTRLTVT.

The chain combines TRBV20-1 with TRBJ1-5, with D tentatively TRBD1 (5 bases). The CDR3 spans 13 residues. V was trimmed by 5 bases and J by 1 base, leaving 9 bases between them. Germline CDR1 is DFQATT and CDR2 is SNEGSKA (reference sequence). In DNA, the CDR3 is TGCAGTGCTGATCAGGGAAGCAATCAGCCCCAGCATTTT. Translated: CSADQGSNQPQHF.

This clonotype was detected only once. The rearrangement joins TRBV15 to TRBJ2-7; the match to TRBD2 covers 10 bases. The CDR3 loop spans 18 amino acids. Trimming at V came to 0 bases and at J to 1 base, leaving 9 bases not matched to a gene. Germline values: CDR1 LNHNV, CDR2 YYDKDF (reference sequence). The CDR3 loop reads CATSRDLSGRASSYEQYF. As DNA, the CDR3 is TGTGCCACCAGCAGAGATCTAAGCGGGAGGGCGAGTTCCTACGAGCAGTACTTC.

V usage is TRBV15 and J usage is TRBJ2-5; 13 bases are a match to TRBD2. Germline V lookup: CDR1 LNHNV, CDR2 YYDKDF (reference sequence). V was clipped by 3 bases and J by 2 bases; unmatched bases: 9. The CDR3 loop spans 18 amino acids. As DNA, the CDR3 is TGTGCCACCAGCAGGGCACCCCGGACTAGCGGGGGTCAAGAGACCCAGTACTTC. Translation: CATSRAPRTSGGQETQYF. The full variable domain, its missing parts supplied by reference TRBV15 and TRBJ2-5, is DAMVIQNPRYQVTQFGKPVTLSCSQTLNHNVMYWYQQKSSQAPKLLFHYYDKDFNNEADTPDNFQSRRPNTSFCFLDIRSPGLGDTAMYLCATSRAPRTSGGQETQYFGPGTRLLVL.

V usage is TRBV27 and J usage is TRBJ1-6; 9 bases agree with TRBD1. CDR1 and CDR2 from the germline V gene are MNHEY and SMNVEV (reference sequence). J was trimmed by 2 bases and V by 3 bases; bases with no gene match: 2. The CDR3 extends over 16 amino acids. The CDR3 DNA reads TGTGCCAGCAGTTTCGGGACAGGGACCTATAATTCACCCCTCCACTTT. Amino acid sequence: CASSFGTGTYNSPLHF.

The chain uses TRBV5-4 and TRBJ1-2; D not resolved. The germline V gene encodes CDR1 SGHNT and CDR2 YYREEE (reference sequence). There are 14 residues in the CDR3. Trimming stripped 1 base from V and 4 bases from J, with 11 bases between. The CDR3 region has the DNA TGTGCCAGCAGCTTGCGGGATGGGAGCTATGGCTACACCTTC. It is translated as CASSLRDGSYGYTF.

V and J are TRBV12-3 or TRBV12-4 and TRBJ1-2; possible D gene TRBD1, 5 bases. The CDR3 sequence is 13 residues long. V dropped 3 bases and J dropped 6 bases, with 11 bases sitting between them. This chain's CDR3 is CASSLRGIDGYTF. CDR3 nucleotide sequence: TGTGCCAGCAGTTTGCGGGGGATCGATGGCTACACCTTC.

V gene TRBV5-6 combines with J gene TRBJ1-1, with D perhaps matching TRBD1 (5 bases). Germline V gene sequence: CDR1 SGHDT, CDR2 YYEEEE. The CDR3 length is 16 residues. The V end lost 1 base, the J end lost 7 bases, and 20 bases lay between the germline ends. CDR3 in DNA: TGTGCCAGCAGCTTGTGGCAGTCAGGGAAATTTGTTGAAGCTTTCTTT. Translation: CASSLWQSGKFVEAFF.

This clonotype was counted only a few times. The chain links TRBV7-8 to TRBJ1-1; possible D gene TRBD1, 5 bases. This CDR3 is 13 amino acids long. V was shortened by 0 bases and J by 3 bases, with 5 bases between the two germline ends. In germline, CDR1 is SGHVS, CDR2 FQNEAQ. The CDR3 DNA reads TGTGCCAGCAGCTTAGCAGGGGACACTGAAGCTTTCTTT. Protein sequence: CASSLAGDTEAFF.

The chain recombines TRBV5-1 with TRBJ2-1; D gene ambiguous. The germline V gene encodes CDR1 SGHRS and CDR2 YFSETQ. The length of the CDR3 is 13 residues. Trimming took 0 bases from V and 6 from J, leaving 7 bases between them. The CDR3 nucleotides read TGCGCCAGCAGCTTGGACTTCGTCAATGAGCAGTTCTTC. It encodes CASSLDFVNEQFF.

This clonotype was recorded only once. V is TRBV5-6 and J is TRBJ1-2; maybe TRBD1 (5 bases). Trimming took off 4 bases at V and 4 bases at J, with 20 bases between the two ends. CDR1 SGHDT and CDR2 YYEEEE come from the germline V gene. This CDR3 comprises 16 residues. CDR3: CASSRETGAGSYGYTF. Written as DNA, the CDR3 is TGTGCCAGCAGCCGGGAGACCGGGGCGGGGAGCTATGGCTACACCTTC.

The CDR3 DNA is TGCAGTGCCGGTGGGTGGACTGAAGCTTTCTTT. Encoded protein: CSAGGWTEAFF. The chain employs TRBV20-1 and TRBJ1-1, with D uncertain. The CDR3 covers 11 residues. Germline V gene lookup returns CDR1 DFQATT and CDR2 SNEGSKA (reference sequence). V lost 6 bases and J lost 5, with 10 bases in between.

The chain has TRBV20-1 and TRBJ1-1; TRBD1 is a possible D gene (5 bases). The CDR3 has 15 residues. V lost 3 bases and J 3 bases, leaving 17 bases between the germline ends. Germline V gene lookup returns CDR1 DFQATT and CDR2 SNEGSKA (reference sequence). The CDR3 sequence: CSASVSKGFHTEAFF. For the CDR3, the DNA is TGCAGTGCTAGTGTCTCGAAGGGGTTTCACACTGAAGCTTTCTTT.

V is TRBV6-5 and J is TRBJ2-4; 8 nucleotides line up with TRBD1. The CDR3 spans 12 residues. Germline CDR1 reads MNHEY; CDR2 reads SVGAGI. The junction had 2 bases not matched to a gene; V was cut back by 2 bases and J by 11 bases. CDR3 loop: CASSYKQGVQYF. The CDR3 DNA sequence: TGTGCCAGCAGTTACAAACAGGGGGTTCAGTACTTC.

V usage is TRBV24-1 and J usage is TRBJ2-5; D might be TRBD1 or TRBD2, each matching 5 bases. V was clipped by 9 bases and J by 1 base, with 14 bases between them. The CDR3 consists of 14 residues. Germline lookup yields CDR1 KGHDR and CDR2 SFDVKD. CDR3 residues: CATSGRRAQETQYF. The CDR3 DNA sequence: TGTGCCACCTCGGGACGGAGAGCCCAAGAGACCCAGTACTTC.

In this sample, this clonotype turned up once. The rearrangement uses TRBV6-2 or TRBV6-3 and TRBJ2-5; the D is unclear. This CDR3 spans 14 amino acids. In germline, CDR1 is MNHEY, CDR2 SVGEGT. Trimming pared 7 bases from V and 0 bases from J, leaving 12 bases between. CDR3 in DNA: TGTGCCAGCATCCTTAACTGGCACCAAGAGACCCAGTACTTC. Residues: CASILNWHQETQYF.

V is TRBV24-1 and J is TRBJ2-5; D possibly corresponds to TRBD2 (6 bases). The CDR3 has 14 residues. V lost 6 bases, J lost 4 bases, and 14 bases lay in between. Germline V lookup: CDR1 KGHDR, CDR2 SFDVKD. The CDR3 DNA sequence: TGTGCCACCAGTAGGGGACTGGGTCCAGAGACCCAGTACTTC. Translating gives CATSRGLGPETQYF.

The chain couples TRBV7-9 to TRBJ2-1, with 9 bases that match TRBD2. Germline CDR1 and CDR2: SEHNR and FQNEAQ (reference sequence). The CDR3 totals 15 residues. Germline trimming cut 5 bases from V and 3 bases from J; bases unmatched to any gene: 5. This chain's CDR3 is CASSLGSGSYNEQFF. Written as DNA, the CDR3 is TGTGCCAGCAGCCTGGGTAGCGGGAGCTACAATGAGCAGTTCTTC. Using reference TRBV7-9 and TRBJ2-1 for the parts outside the CDR3, the full variable domain is DTGVSQNPRHKITKRGQNVTFRCDPISEHNRLYWYRQTLGQGPEFLTYFQNEAQLEKSRLLSDRFSAERPKGSFSTLEIQRTEQGDSAMYLCASSLGSGSYNEQFFGPGTRLTVL.

The rearrangement joins TRBV7-8 to TRBJ2-6; D is unresolved. Trimming cost V 8 bases and J 0 bases, with 8 bases left between them. The CDR3 sequence is 14 residues long. The germline V gene has CDR1 SGHVS and CDR2 FQNEAQ. As DNA, the CDR3 is TGTGCCAGCGGGGTCGGCTCTGGGGCCAACGTCCTGACTTTC. Amino acids: CASGVGSGANVLTF.

Only one count was recorded for this clonotype. This chain's CDR3 is CASSPWSGRVSGELFF. CDR3 in DNA: TGTGCCAGCAGCCCATGGAGCGGGAGGGTATCCGGGGAGCTGTTTTTT. The chain employs TRBV9 and TRBJ2-2, with TRBD2 matching 10 bases. The CDR3 loop spans 16 amino acids. J lost 6 bases, V lost 4 bases, and 9 bases had no gene match. Germline loops: CDR1 SGDLS, CDR2 YYNGEE.

The V and J genes are TRBV2 and TRBJ1-1; the D gene is possibly TRBD1 (6 bases). Trimming removed 6 bases from V and 0 bases from J, with 11 bases in between. Germline CDR1 reads SNHLY; CDR2 reads FYNNEI. The CDR3 runs to 14 residues. The CDR3 is CASRKQGVNTEAFF. The CDR3 DNA reads as TGTGCCAGCAGGAAACAGGGAGTGAACACTGAAGCTTTCTTT.

The chain couples TRBV20-1 to TRBJ1-2; a weak D match, TRBD1 (6 bases). The CDR3 is 17 residues long. Germline V gives CDR1 DFQATT, CDR2 SNEGSKA (reference sequence). V was shortened by 3 bases and J by 4 bases, with 24 bases between the two germline ends. CDR3 sequence reads: CSASQGPRGDYSYGYTF. The CDR3 coding sequence is TGCAGTGCTAGCCAGGGGCCGCGCGGCGACTACTCCTATGGCTACACCTTC.